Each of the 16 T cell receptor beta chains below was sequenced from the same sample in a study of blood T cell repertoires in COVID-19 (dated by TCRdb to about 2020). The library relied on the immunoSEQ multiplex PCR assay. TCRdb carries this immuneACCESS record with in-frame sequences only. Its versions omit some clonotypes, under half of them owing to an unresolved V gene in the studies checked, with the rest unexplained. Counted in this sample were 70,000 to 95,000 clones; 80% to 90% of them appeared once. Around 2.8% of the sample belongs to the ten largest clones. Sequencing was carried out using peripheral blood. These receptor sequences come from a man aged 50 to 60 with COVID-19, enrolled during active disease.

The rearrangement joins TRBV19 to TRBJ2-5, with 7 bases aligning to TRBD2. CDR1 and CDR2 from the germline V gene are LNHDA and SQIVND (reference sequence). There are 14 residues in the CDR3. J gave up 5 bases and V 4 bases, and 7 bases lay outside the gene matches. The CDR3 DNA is TGTGCCAGTAGTACGGGGGGAGCGGTGGAGACCCAGTACTTC. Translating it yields CASSTGGAVETQYF.

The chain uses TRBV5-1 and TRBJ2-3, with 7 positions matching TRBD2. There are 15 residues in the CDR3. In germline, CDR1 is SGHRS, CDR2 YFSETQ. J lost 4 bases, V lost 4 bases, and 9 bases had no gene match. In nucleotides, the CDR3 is TGCGCCAGCAGCCAACTAGCGAATGGGGCAGATACGCAGTATTTT. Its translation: CASSQLANGADTQYF.

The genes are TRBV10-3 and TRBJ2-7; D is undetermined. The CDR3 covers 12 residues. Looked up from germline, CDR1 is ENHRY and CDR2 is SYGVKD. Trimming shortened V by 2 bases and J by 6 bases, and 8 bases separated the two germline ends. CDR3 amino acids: CAISETIPEQYF. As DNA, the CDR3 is TGTGCCATCAGTGAGACTATCCCCGAGCAGTACTTC.

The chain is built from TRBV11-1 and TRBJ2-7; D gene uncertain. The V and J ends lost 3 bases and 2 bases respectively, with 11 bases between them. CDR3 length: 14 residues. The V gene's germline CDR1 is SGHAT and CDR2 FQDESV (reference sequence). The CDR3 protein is CASSFTTNPYEQYF. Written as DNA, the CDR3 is TGTGCCAGCAGCTTTACGACAAACCCCTACGAGCAGTACTTC.

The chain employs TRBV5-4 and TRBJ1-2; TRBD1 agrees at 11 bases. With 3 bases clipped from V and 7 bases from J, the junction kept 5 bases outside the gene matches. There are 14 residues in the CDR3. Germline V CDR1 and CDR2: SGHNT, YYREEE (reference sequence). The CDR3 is CASSWGGTGGGYTF. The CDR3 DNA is TGTGCCAGCAGCTGGGGAGGGACAGGGGGTGGCTACACCTTC.

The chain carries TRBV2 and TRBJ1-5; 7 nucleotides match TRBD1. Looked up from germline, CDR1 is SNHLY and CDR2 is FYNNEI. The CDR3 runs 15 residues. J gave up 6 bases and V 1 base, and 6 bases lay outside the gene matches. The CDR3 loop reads CASSEDRGLTQPQHF. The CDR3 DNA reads TGTGCCAGCAGTGAAGACAGGGGATTAACTCAGCCCCAGCATTTT.

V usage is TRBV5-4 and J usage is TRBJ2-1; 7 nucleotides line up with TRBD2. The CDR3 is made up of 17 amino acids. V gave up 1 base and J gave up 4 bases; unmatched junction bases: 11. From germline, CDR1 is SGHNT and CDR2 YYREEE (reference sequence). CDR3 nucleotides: TGTGCCAGCAGCTTGCGGCCTAGCGGAGCAGGATACAATGAGCAGTTCTTC. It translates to CASSLRPSGAGYNEQFF.

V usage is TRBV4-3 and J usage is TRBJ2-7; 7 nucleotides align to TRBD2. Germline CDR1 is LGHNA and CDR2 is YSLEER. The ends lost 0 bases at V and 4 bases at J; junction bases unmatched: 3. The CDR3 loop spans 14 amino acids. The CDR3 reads CASSQDRGEYEQYF. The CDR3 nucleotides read TGCGCCAGCAGCCAAGACCGGGGGGAGTACGAGCAGTACTTC.

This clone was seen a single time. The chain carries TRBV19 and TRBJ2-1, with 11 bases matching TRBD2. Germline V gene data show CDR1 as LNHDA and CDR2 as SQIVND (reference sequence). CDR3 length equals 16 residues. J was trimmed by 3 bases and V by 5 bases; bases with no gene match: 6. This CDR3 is CASSALAGGHYNEQFF. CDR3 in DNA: TGTGCCAGTAGTGCTCTAGCGGGGGGACACTACAATGAGCAGTTCTTC. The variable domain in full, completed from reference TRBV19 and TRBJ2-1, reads DGGITQSPKYLFRKEGQNVTLSCEQNLNHDAMYWYRQDPGQGLRLIYYSQIVNDFQKGDIAEGYSVSREKKESFPLTVTSAQKNPTAFYLCASSALAGGHYNEQFFGPGTRLTVL.

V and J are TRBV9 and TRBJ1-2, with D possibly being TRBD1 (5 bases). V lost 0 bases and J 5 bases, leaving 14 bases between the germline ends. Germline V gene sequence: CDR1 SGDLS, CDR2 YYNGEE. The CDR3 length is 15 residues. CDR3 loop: CASSVEVGGKYGYTF. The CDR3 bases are TGTGCCAGCAGCGTAGAGGTGGGGGGGAAGTATGGCTACACCTTC.

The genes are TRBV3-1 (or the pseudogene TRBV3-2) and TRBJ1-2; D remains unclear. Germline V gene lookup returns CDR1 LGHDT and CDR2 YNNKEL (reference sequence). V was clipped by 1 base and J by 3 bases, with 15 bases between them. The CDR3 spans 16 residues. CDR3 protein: CASSQADPSFYYGYTF. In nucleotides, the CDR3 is TGTGCCAGCAGCCAAGCAGATCCGTCCTTTTACTATGGCTACACCTTC.

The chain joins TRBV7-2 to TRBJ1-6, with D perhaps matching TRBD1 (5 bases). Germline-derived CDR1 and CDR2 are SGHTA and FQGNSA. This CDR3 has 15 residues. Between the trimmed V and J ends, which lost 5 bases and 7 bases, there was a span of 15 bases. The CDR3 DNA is TGTGCCAGCAGCCCACAAAGGGGCGGCAATTCACCCCTCCACTTT. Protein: CASSPQRGGNSPLHF.

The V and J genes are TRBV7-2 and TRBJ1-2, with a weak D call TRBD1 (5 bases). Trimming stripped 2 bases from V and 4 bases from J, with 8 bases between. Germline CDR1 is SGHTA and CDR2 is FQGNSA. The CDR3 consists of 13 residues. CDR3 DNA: TGTGCCAGCAGCTTACGGGGGTCCTATGGCTACACCTTC. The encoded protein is CASSLRGSYGYTF.

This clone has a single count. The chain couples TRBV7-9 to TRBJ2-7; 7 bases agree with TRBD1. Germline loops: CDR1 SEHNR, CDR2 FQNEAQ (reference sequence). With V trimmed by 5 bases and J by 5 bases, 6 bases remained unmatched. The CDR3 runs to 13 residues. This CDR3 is CASSINRGHEQYF. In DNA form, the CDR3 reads TGTGCCAGCAGCATAAACAGGGGCCACGAGCAGTACTTC.

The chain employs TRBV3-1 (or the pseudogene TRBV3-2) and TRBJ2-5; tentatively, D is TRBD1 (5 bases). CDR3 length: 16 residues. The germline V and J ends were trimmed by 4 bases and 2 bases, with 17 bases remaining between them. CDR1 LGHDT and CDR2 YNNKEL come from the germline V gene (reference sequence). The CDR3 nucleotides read TGTGCCAGCAGCCTAACCCATGGGGCAACACAAGAGACCCAGTACTTC. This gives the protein CASSLTHGATQETQYF.

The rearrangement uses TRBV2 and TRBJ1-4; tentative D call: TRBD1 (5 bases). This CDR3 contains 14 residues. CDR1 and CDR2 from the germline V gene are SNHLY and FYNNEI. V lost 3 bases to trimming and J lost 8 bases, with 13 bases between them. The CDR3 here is CASSDPQGEEKLFF. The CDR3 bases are TGTGCCAGCAGTGATCCCCAGGGCGAAGAAAAACTGTTTTTT.